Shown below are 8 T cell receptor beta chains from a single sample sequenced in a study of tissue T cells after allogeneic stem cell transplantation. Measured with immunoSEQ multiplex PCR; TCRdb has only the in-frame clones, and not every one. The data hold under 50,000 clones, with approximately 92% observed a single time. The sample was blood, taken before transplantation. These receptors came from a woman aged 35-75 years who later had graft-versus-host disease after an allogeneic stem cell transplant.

The CDR3 nucleotides are TGTGCCAGCAGCGTAGGGCTAGCGGGAGTGACCTACAATGAGCAGTTCTTC. It yields the protein CASSVGLAGVTYNEQFF. The chain uses TRBV9 and TRBJ2-1; TRBD2 aligns across 10 bases. Germline assignment: CDR1 SGDLS and CDR2 YYNGEE. This CDR3 spans 17 amino acids. Trimming cost V 0 bases and J 2 bases; bases outside gene matches: 5.

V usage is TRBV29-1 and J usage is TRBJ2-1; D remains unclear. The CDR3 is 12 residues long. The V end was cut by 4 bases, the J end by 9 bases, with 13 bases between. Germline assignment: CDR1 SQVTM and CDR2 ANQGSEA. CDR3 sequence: CSVATPGGEQFF. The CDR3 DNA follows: TGCAGCGTTGCGACACCGGGCGGTGAGCAGTTCTTC.

The CDR3 is CASSLEGAGTGELFF. The CDR3 DNA reads as TGTGCCAGCAGTTTGGAGGGCGCGGGGACCGGGGAGCTGTTTTTT. This chain joins TRBV6-5 and TRBJ2-2; D perhaps matches TRBD2 (6 bases). CDR3 length equals 15 residues. V lost 4 bases, J lost 5 bases, and 14 bases lay in between. Looked up from germline, CDR1 is MNHEY and CDR2 is SVGAGI.

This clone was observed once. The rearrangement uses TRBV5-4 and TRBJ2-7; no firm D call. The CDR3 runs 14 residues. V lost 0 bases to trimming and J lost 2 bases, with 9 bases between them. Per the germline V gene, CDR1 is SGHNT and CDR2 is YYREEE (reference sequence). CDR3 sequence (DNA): TGTGCCAGCAGCTTGGCATCCATTACCTACGAGCAGTACTTC. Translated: CASSLASITYEQYF.

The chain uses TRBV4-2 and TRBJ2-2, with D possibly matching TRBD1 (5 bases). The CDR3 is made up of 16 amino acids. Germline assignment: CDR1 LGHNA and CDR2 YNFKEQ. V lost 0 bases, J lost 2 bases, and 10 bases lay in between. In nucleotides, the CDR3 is TGTGCCAGCAGCCAAGAGTGGCAGGGTAACACCGGGGAGCTGTTTTTT. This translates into CASSQEWQGNTGELFF.

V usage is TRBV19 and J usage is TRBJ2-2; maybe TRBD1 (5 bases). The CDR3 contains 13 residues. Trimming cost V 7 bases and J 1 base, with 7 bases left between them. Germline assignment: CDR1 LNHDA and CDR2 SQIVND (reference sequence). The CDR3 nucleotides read TGTGCCAGTAACACAGGGAACACCGGGGAGCTGTTTTTT. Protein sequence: CASNTGNTGELFF.

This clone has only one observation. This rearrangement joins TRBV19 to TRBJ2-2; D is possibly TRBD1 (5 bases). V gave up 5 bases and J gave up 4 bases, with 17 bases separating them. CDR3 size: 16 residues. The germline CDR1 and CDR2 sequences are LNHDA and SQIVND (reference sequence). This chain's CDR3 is CASSPGPGLGTGELFF. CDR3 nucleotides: TGTGCCAGTAGTCCCGGGCCAGGGTTGGGCACCGGGGAGCTGTTTTTT.

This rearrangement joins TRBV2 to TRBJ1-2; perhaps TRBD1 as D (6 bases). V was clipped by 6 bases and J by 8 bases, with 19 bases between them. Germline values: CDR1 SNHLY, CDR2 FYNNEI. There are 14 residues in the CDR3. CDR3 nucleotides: TGTGCCAGCAGACCCCCGGGGGGGGCCGAAGGCTACACCTTC. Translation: CASRPPGGAEGYTF.